These 13 T cell receptor beta chains came from one sample sequenced in a study of cytomegalovirus exposure and HLA in healthy donors. Only in-frame clones appear in the TCRdb table, and some are missing; sequencing was by immunoSEQ multiplex PCR. There are roughly 350,000 clones in the sample; about nine tenths occur only once, and around 0.8% lies in the top ten. Material for sequencing was PBMCs. These receptors were obtained from a woman aged 18-29 years in good health and CMV-seronegative.

This clone was detected only a few times. This CDR3 is also generated by other DNA sequences in the sample. The V and J genes are TRBV2 and TRBJ2-5, with D possibly being TRBD2 (6 bases). The CDR3 has 11 residues. The ends were cut back, 6 bases at V and 4 bases at J, with 6 bases in the middle. Germline values: CDR1 SNHLY, CDR2 FYNNEI. CDR3 in DNA: TGTGCCAGCAGGGAGGGAGAGACCCAGTACTTC. Amino acids: CASREGETQYF.

The gene calls are TRBV4-3 and TRBJ1-1, with D perhaps TRBD1 (6 bases). Trimming cost V 0 bases and J 1 base, with 12 bases left between them. The germline gives CDR1 LGHNA, CDR2 YSLEER. CDR3 length: 16 amino acids. CDR3: CASSQDVGQRNTEAFF. The CDR3 nucleotides read TGCGCCAGCAGCCAAGATGTTGGACAGAGGAACACTGAAGCTTTCTTT.

This clone came up many times. DNA of the CDR3: TGTGCCAGCAGCGGTAGCCGGACTAATGAGCAGTTCTTC. Residues: CASSGSRTNEQFF. The chain carries TRBV13 and TRBJ2-1; maybe TRBD2 (5 bases). Germline V CDR1 and CDR2: PRHDT, FYEKMQ (reference sequence). V lost 5 bases and J lost 7, with 12 bases in between. The length of the CDR3 is 13 residues.

The chain joins TRBV29-1 to TRBJ2-3; the D is unclear. The V end was cut by 1 base, the J end by 2 bases, with 16 bases between. CDR3 length equals 16 residues. Germline lookup yields CDR1 SQVTM and CDR2 ANQGSEA. Here the CDR3 reads CSVEVRVFVNTDTQYF. CDR3 bases: TGCAGCGTTGAAGTTCGGGTGTTCGTCAACACAGATACGCAGTATTTT.

The chain employs TRBV7-9 and TRBJ2-7, with D perhaps TRBD1 (6 bases). Per germline, CDR1 SEHNR and CDR2 FQNEAQ (reference sequence). V was shortened by 4 bases and J by 6 bases, with 19 bases between the two germline ends. The CDR3 is 15 residues long. For the CDR3, the DNA is TGTGCCAGCAGCTCGACCCCAGGGGCAAGGGGCGAGCAGTACTTC. It codes for CASSSTPGARGEQYF.

This clone was detected only once. The gene calls are TRBV27 and TRBJ1-1, with a weak D call TRBD1 (6 bases). This CDR3 has 14 residues. The germline V gene encodes CDR1 MNHEY and CDR2 SMNVEV (reference sequence). V lost 6 bases and J lost 1, with 12 bases in between. CDR3 DNA sequence: TGTGCCAGCAGCACAGGGCTACCGAACACTGAAGCTTTCTTT. Protein: CASSTGLPNTEAFF.

The rearrangement links TRBV4-2 to TRBJ2-3, with 9 bases lining up with TRBD2. Germline CDR1 reads LGHNA; CDR2 reads YNFKEQ. The junction had 23 bases not matched to a gene; V was cut back by 2 bases and J by 5 bases. This CDR3 is built from 21 residues. The CDR3 here is CASSQLRGVAGEEWLEDTQYF. The CDR3 bases are TGTGCCAGCAGCCAATTACGGGGGGTAGCGGGAGAAGAATGGCTAGAAGATACGCAGTATTTT.

The gene calls are TRBV19 and TRBJ1-5, with TRBD1 matching 10 bases. V gave up 4 bases and J gave up 5 bases; unmatched junction bases: 5. This CDR3 is built from 15 residues. CDR1 and CDR2 (germline): LNHDA, SQIVND (reference sequence). CDR3 sequence (DNA): TGTGCCAGTAGTACGGGACAGGGGTTTCATCAGCCCCAGCATTTT. It codes for CASSTGQGFHQPQHF. Supplemented by reference TRBV19 and TRBJ1-5, the full variable domain reads DGGITQSPKYLFRKEGQNVTLSCEQNLNHDAMYWYRQDPGQGLRLIYYSQIVNDFQKGDIAEGYSVSREKKESFPLTVTSAQKNPTAFYLCASSTGQGFHQPQHFGDGTRLSIL.

The chain links TRBV5-1 to TRBJ2-5, with D maybe TRBD2 (5 bases). Germline V gives CDR1 SGHRS, CDR2 YFSETQ. Trimming shortened V by 1 base and J by 7 bases, and 11 bases separated the two germline ends. This CDR3 is built from 13 residues. The CDR3 bases are TGCGCCAGCAGCTTGTTGGAGGCCGGGACCCAGTACTTC. Translating gives CASSLLEAGTQYF.

The chain employs TRBV30 and TRBJ2-3; D remains ambiguous. This CDR3 contains 13 residues. V lost 5 bases, J lost 0 bases, and 9 bases lay in between. Germline V gene data show CDR1 as GTSNPN and CDR2 as SVGIG (reference sequence). CDR3 bases: TGTGCCTGGGGTCAGAGGAGCACAGATACGCAGTATTTT. Translating it yields CAWGQRSTDTQYF.

The chain links TRBV7-9 to TRBJ2-5; weak D call: TRBD2 (6 bases). Germline CDR1 SEHNR, CDR2 FQNEAQ (reference sequence). The CDR3 has 11 amino acids. Trimming pared 10 bases from V and 3 bases from J, leaving 9 bases between. The CDR3 sequence: CATLAEETQYF. Here the CDR3 DNA reads TGTGCCACCTTAGCGGAAGAGACCCAGTACTTC.

The chain recombines TRBV6-4 with TRBJ2-1, with no clear D. This CDR3 is built from 13 residues. The V end lost 2 bases, the J end lost 6 bases, and 8 bases lay between the germline ends. Germline assignment: CDR1 MRHNA and CDR2 SNTAGT. The CDR3, as DNA: TGTGCCAGCAGTGACGCGCGTAGCAATGAGCAGTTCTTC. It is translated as CASSDARSNEQFF.

The chain combines TRBV7-9 with TRBJ2-5; TRBD1 aligns across 9 bases. J lost 5 bases, V lost 5 bases, and 12 bases had no gene match. There are 16 residues in the CDR3. Germline lookup yields CDR1 SEHNR and CDR2 FQNEAQ (reference sequence). CDR3 sequence: CASSDRDRASGETQYF. Here the CDR3 DNA reads TGTGCCAGCAGCGACCGGGACAGGGCATCCGGGGAGACCCAGTACTTC.